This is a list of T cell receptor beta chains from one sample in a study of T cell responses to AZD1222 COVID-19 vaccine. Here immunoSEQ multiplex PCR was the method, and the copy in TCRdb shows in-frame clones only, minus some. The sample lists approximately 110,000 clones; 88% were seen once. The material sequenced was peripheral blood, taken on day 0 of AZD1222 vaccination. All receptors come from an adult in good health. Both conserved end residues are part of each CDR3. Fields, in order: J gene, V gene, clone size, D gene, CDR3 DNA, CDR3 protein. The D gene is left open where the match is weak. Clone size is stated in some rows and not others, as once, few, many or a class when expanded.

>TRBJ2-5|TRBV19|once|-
TGTGCCAGTAGTTCGACCAGGACTCGTTTACAAGAGACCCAGTACTTC
CASSSTRTRLQETQYF
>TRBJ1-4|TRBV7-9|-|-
TGTGCCAGCAGCTCAAACACGGAAAAACTGTTTTTT
CASSSNTEKLFF
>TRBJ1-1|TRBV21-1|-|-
TGTGCCAGCAGCAAAAGGAGGGAGGGGGAGGAGAGTGTCACTGAAGCTTTCTTT
CASSKRREGEESVTEAFF
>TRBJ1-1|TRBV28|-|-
TGTGCCAGCAGCCAGGGGACTGAAGCTTTCTTT
CASSQGTEAFF
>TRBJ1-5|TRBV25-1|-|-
TGTGCCAGCAGACCTAAAAGATCGGGGAGCAATCAGCCCCAGCATTTT
CASRPKRSGSNQPQHF
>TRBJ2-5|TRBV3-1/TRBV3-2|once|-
TGTGCCAGCAGCCTGGGGGAGACCCAGTACTTC
CASSLGETQYF
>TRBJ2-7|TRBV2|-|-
TGTGCCAGCAGACTCACTAGTTCCGAGCAGTACTTC
CASRLTSSEQYF
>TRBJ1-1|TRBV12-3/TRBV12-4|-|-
TGTGCCAGCAGTTTAAGGGGGGACACTGAAGCTTTCTTT
CASSLRGDTEAFF
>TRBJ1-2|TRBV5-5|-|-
TGTGCCAGCAGCTTGAGAACAGGGTCCTATGGCTACACCTTC
CASSLRTGSYGYTF
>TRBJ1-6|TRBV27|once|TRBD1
TGTGCCAGCAGTTCCCCTGGGACAGGGGGCTCACCCCTCCACTTT
CASSSPGTGGSPLHF
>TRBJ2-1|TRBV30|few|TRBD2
TGTGCCTGGAGTGATCCCGGGACTAGCGGTTACAATGAGCAGTTCTTC
CAWSDPGTSGYNEQFF
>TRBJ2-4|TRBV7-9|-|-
TGTGCCAGCAGCTTAGGGCGCTTACTAGCCAAAAACATTCAGTACTTC
CASSLGRLLAKNIQYF
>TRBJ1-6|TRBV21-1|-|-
TGTGCCAGCAGCCCGACACGTGGGGGCGCTCTTAATTCACCCCTCCACTTT
CASSPTRGGALNSPLHF
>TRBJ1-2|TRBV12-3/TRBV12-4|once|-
TGTGCCAGCAGGAGGGACCTCCAAACTGGCTACACCTTC
CASRRDLQTGYTF
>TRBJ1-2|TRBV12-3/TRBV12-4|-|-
TGTGCCAGCAGTTTAAATCGGGGCGATGGCTACACCTTC
CASSLNRGDGYTF
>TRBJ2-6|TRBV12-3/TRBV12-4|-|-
TGTGCCAGCACCCCTACCAACGTCCTGACTTTC
CASTPTNVLTF
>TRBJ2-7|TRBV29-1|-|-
TGCAGCGTGAGAGGAGTAGGGAACTACGAGCAGTACTTC
CSVRGVGNYEQYF
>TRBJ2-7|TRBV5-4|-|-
TGTGCCAGCAGCTTGGACCAAAACTCCTACGAGCAGTACTTC
CASSLDQNSYEQYF
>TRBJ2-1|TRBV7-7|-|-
TGTGCTAGCAGCTTACTACTAGGCAATGAGCAGTTCTTC
CASSLLLGNEQFF
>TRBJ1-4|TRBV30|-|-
TGTGCCTGGATCCCCAGGGTAGGGGAAAAACTGTTTTTT
CAWIPRVGEKLFF
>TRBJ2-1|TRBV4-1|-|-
TGCGCCAGCAGCCAGGACCCCCTAGCAATTGGGGAGCAGTTCTTC
CASSQDPLAIGEQFF
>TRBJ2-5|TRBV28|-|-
TGTGCCAGCAGTTTTCAGGGTTCGTCAGAGACCCAGTACTTC
CASSFQGSSETQYF
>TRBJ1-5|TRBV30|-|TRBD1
TGTGCCTGGAGTTGGACAGGGGGCAATCAGCCCCAGCATTTT
CAWSWTGGNQPQHF
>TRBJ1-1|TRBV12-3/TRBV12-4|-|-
TGTGCCAGCAGTTTTGGGGGAGAAGCTTTCTTT
CASSFGGEAFF
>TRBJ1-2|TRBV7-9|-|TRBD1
TGTGCCAGCAGCTCACAAGCCAGGGACAGGGTAAAGGGCTACACCTTC
CASSSQARDRVKGYTF
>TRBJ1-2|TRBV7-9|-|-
TGTGCCAGCAGCTCTCGCCCCCCACAGGGTTCAACAAACTATGGCTACACCTTC
CASSSRPPQGSTNYGYTF
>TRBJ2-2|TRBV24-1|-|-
TGTGCCACCGGCGCTCGGGGGTGGCAGCGGTCCGGGGAGCTGTTTTTT
CATGARGWQRSGELFF
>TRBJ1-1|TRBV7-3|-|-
TGTGCCAGCAGCTTAAACGGGGGGTTGAACACTGAAGCTTTCTTT
CASSLNGGLNTEAFF
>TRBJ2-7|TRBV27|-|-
TGTGCCAGCAGTTTTGGAGCCGGGCTCCGTGGCGAGCAGTACTTC
CASSFGAGLRGEQYF
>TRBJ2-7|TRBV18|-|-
TGTGCCAGCTCACCACTCACAGCGTCGGGGAGCTACGAGCAGTACTTC
CASSPLTASGSYEQYF
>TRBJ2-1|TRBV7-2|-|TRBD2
TGTGCCAGCAGCTCCTTAGGACTAGCGGGATCCTACAATGAGCAGTTCTTC
CASSSLGLAGSYNEQFF
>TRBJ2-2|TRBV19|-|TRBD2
TGTGCCAGTGGACAATACGGACTAGCGGGGAGCACCGGGGAGCTGTTTTTT
CASGQYGLAGSTGELFF
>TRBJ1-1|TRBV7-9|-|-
TGTGCCAGCAGCTTAGGACGGAGCGAAGCTTTCTTT
CASSLGRSEAFF
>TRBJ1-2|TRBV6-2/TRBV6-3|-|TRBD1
TGTGCCAGCAGCCAACAGGGGGCGCAGGGCTACACCTTC
CASSQQGAQGYTF
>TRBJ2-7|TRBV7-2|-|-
TGTGCCAGCACCTTGGGGGTTGGGGCTTACGAGCAGTACTTC
CASTLGVGAYEQYF
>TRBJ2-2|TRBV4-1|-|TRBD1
TGCGCCAGCAGCGCTAACCCCGGGACAGGGAGGACCGGGGAGCTGTTTTTT
CASSANPGTGRTGELFF
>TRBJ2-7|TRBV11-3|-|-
TGTGCCAGCAGCTTAGAAACAGTCGAGCAGTACTTC
CASSLETVEQYF
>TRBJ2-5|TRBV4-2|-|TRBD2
TGTGCCAGCAGCCAAGATCGGCTAGCGGGGGGGTGGAGAGAGACCCAGTACTTC
CASSQDRLAGGWRETQYF
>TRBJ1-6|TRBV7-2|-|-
TGTGCCAGCAGCTTATATTTAGTGGAGAGCTCCTATAATTCACCCCTCCACTTT
CASSLYLVESSYNSPLHF
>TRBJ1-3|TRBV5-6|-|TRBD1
TGTGCCAGCAGCCGACAGGGGTACTCTGGAAACACCATATATTTT
CASSRQGYSGNTIYF
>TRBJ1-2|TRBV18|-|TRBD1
TGTGCCAGCTCACCCGACAGGGACATATATGGCTACACCTTC
CASSPDRDIYGYTF
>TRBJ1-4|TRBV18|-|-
TGTGCCAGCTCAAGGAGTCCTAATGAAAAACTGTTTTTT
CASSRSPNEKLFF
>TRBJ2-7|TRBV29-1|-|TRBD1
TGCAGCGTTGATCTACAGGGGTCCGGCGAGCAGTACTTC
CSVDLQGSGEQYF
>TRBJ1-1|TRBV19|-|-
TGTGCCAGTGGTTGGAACACTGAAGCTTTCTTT
CASGWNTEAFF
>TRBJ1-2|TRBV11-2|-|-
TGTGCCAGCAGCTTAGATAGAAGGGAGCGCTACACCTTC
CASSLDRRERYTF
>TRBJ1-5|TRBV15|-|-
TGTGCCACCAGCAGAGCCACAGGGTCTGATCAGCCCCAGCATTTT
CATSRATGSDQPQHF
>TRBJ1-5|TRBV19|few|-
TGTGCCAGTAGGATACAGGGTGGCGTGCGTCAGCCCCAGCATTTT
CASRIQGGVRQPQHF
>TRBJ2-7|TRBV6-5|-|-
TGTGCCAGCCACACCCTCTACGAGCAGTACTTC
CASHTLYEQYF
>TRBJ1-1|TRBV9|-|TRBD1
TGTGCCAGCAGCGTAGCTCAGGGGGACACTGAAGCTTTCTTT
CASSVAQGDTEAFF
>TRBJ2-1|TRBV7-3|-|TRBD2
TGTGCCAGCAGCCCAAAAGCGTCTAGCGGGGCCTACAATGAGCAGTTCTTC
CASSPKASSGAYNEQFF
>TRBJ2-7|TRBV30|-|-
TGTGCCTGGAGAAGGACAGACTCCTACGAGCAGTACTTC
CAWRRTDSYEQYF
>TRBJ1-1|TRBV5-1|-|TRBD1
TGCGCCAGCAGCTTGGAGGGACAGGGTAACACTGAAGCTTTCTTT
CASSLEGQGNTEAFF